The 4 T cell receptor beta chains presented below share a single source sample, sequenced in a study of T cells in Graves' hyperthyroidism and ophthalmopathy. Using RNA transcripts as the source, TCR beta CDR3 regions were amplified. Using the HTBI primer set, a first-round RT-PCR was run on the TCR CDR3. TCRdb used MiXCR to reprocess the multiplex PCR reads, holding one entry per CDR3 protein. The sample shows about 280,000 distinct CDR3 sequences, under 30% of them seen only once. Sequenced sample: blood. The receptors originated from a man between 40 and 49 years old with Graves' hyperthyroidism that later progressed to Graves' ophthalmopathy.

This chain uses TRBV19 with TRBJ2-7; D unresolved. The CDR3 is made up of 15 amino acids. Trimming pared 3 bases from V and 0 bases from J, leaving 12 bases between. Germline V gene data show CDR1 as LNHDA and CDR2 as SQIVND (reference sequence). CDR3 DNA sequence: TGTGCCAGTAGTATCCGGGTCGGTAGCTCCTACGAGCAGTACTTC. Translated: CASSIRVGSSYEQYF.

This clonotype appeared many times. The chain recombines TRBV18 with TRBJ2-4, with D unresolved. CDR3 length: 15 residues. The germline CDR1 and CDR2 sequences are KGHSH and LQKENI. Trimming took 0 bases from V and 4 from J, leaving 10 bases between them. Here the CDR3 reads CASSPPRRPKNIQYF. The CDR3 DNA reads TGTGCCAGCTCACCACCGCGGAGACCGAAAAACATTCAGTACTTC. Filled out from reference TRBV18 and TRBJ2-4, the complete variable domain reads NAGVMQNPRHLVRRRGQEARLRCSPMKGHSHVYWYRQLPEEGLKFMVYLQKENIIDESGMPKERFSAEFPKEGPSILRIQQVVRGDSAAYFCASSPPRRPKNIQYFGAGTRLSVL.

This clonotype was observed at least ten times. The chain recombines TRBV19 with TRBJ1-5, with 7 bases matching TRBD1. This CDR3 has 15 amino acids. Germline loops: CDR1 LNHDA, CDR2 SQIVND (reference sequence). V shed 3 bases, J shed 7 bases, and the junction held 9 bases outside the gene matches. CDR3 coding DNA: TGTGCCAGTAGTATGGGGACCCAGGGGGTACAGCCCCAGCATTTT. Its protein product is CASSMGTQGVQPQHF.

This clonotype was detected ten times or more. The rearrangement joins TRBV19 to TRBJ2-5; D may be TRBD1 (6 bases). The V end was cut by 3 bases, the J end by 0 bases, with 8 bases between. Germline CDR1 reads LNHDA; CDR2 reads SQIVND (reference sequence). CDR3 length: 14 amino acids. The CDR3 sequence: CASSIRDNQETQYF. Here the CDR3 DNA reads TGTGCCAGTAGTATTAGGGACAACCAAGAGACCCAGTACTTC.